This T cell receptor beta chain is from a study of cytomegalovirus exposure and HLA in healthy donors. This clone was found once. What it binds is not known. Study findings and constraints: The study flagged some 170 TCR beta chains as cytomegalovirus-associated.

The primer mix had 60 Vbeta and 13 Jbeta primers. Libraries were prepared by immunoSEQ multiplex PCR; TCRdb keeps only in-frame clonotypes and omits some of them. The repertoire holds about 170,000 clones, with roughly three quarters as singletons. Donors were nominally healthy when sampled, though unrecorded immune exposures were likely. The receptor was isolated from a woman between 50 and 59 years old in good health and CMV-seronegative. Sequenced sample: PBMCs.

The CDR3 DNA follows: TGTGCCAGCAGCTTAGGAACAGGGGGAAATGGCTACACCTTC. Translating gives CASSLGTGGNGYTF. This chain links TRBV7-8 with TRBJ1-2, with 8 bases lining up with TRBD1. CDR3 length: 14 residues. The V gene's germline CDR1 is SGHVS and CDR2 FQNEAQ. V lost 1 base to trimming and J lost 6 bases; unmatched junction nucleotides: 4.